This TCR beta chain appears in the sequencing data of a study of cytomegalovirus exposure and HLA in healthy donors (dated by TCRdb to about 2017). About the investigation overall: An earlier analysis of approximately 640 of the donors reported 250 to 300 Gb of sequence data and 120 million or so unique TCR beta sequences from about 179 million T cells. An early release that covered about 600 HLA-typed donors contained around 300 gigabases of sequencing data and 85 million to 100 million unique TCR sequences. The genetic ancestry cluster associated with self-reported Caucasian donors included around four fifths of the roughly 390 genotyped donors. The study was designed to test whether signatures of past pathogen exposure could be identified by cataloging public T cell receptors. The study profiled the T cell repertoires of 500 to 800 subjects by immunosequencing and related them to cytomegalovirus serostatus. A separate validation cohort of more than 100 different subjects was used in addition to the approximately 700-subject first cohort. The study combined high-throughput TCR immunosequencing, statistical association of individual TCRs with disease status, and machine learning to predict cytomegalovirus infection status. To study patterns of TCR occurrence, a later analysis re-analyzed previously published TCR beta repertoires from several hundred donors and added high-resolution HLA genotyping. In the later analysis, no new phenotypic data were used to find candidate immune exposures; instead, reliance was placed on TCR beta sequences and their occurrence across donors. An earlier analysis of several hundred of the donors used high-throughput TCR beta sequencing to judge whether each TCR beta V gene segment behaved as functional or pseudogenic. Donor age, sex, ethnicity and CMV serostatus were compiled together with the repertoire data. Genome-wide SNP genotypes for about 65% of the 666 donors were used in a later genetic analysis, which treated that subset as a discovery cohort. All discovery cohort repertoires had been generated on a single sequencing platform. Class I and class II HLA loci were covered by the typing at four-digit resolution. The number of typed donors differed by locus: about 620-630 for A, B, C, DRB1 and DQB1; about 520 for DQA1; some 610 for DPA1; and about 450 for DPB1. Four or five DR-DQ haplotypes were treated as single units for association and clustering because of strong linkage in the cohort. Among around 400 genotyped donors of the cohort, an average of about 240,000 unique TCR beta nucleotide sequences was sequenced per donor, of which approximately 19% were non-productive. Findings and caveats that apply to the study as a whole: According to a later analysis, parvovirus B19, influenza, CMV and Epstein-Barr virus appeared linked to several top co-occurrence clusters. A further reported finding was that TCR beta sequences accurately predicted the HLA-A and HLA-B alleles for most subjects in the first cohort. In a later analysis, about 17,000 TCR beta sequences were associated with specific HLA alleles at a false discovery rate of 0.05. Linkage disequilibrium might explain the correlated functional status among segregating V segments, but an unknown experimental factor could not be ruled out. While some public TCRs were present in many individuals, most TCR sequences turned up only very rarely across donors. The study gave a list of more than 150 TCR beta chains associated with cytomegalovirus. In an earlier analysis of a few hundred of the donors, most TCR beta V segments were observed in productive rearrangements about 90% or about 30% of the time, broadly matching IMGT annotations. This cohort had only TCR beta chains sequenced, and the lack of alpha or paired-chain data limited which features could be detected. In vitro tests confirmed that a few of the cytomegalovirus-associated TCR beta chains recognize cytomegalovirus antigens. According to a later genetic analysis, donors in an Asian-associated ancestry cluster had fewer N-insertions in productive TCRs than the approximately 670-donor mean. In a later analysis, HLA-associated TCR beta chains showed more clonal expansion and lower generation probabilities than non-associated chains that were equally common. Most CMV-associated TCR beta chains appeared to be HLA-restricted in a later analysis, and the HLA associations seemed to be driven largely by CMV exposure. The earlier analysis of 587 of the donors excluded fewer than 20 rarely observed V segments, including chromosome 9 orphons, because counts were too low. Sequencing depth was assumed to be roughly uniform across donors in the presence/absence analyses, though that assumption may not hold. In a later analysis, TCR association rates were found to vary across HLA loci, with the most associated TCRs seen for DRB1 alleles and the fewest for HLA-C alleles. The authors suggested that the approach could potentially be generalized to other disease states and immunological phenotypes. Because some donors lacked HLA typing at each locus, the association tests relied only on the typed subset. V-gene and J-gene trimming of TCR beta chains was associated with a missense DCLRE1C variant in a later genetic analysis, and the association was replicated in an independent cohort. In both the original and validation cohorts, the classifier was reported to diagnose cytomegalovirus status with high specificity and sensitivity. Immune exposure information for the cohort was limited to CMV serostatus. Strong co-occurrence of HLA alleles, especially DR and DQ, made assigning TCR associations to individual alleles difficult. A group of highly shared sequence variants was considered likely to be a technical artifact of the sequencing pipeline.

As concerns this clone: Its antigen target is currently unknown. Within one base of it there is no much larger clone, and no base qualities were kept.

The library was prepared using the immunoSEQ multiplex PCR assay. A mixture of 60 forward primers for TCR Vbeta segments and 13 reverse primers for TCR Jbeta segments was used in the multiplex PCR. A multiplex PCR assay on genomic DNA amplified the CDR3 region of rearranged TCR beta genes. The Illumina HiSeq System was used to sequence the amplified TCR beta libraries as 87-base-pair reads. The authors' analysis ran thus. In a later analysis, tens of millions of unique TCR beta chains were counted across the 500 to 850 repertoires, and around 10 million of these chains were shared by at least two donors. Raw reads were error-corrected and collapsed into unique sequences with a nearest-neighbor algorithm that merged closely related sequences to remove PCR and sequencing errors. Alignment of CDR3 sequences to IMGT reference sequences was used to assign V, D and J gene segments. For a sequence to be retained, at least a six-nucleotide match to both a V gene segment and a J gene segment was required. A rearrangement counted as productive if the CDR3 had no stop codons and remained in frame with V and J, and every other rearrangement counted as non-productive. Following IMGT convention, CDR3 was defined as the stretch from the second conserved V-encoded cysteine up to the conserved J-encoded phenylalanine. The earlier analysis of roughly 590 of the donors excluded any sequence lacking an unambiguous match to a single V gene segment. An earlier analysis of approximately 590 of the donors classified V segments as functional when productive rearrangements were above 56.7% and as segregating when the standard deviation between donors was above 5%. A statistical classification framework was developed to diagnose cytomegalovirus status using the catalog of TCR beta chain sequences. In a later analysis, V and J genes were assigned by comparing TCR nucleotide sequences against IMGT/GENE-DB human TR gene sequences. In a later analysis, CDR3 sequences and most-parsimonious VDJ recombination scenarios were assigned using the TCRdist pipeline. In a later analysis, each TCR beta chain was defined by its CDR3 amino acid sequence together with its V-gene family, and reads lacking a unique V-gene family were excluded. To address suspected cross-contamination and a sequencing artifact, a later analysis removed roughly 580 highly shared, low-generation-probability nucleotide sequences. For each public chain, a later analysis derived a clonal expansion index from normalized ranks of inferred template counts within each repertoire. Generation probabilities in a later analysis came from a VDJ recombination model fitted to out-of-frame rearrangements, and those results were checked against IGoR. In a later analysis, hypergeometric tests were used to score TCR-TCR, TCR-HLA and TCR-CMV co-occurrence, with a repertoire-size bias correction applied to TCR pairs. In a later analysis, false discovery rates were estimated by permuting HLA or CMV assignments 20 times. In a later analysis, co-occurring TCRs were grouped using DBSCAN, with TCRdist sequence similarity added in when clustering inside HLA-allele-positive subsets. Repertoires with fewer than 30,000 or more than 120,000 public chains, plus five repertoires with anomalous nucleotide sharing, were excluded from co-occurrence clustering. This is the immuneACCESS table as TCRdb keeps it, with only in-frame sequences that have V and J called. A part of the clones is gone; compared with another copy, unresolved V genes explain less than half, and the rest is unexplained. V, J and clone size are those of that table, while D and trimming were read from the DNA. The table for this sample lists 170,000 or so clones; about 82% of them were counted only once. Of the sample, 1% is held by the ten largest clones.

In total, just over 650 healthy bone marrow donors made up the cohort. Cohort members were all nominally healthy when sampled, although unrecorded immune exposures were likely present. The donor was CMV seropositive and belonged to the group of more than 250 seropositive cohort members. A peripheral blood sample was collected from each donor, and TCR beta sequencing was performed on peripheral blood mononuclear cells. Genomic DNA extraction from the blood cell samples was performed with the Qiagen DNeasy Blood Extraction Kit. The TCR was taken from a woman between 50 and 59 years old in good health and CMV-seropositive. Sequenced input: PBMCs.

The CDR3 amino acid sequence is: CASSENRGKNSRNSPLHF. In nucleotides, the sequence is TGTGCCAGCAGTGAAAATCGGGGGAAAAATTCGAGAAATTCACCCCTCCACTTT. This receptor chain uses TRBV6-1 and TRBJ1-6, and perhaps TRBD1 as D gene, on 5 matching bases. Between the V and J ends, shortened by 2 bases and 7 bases respectively, the junction contains 21 bases. The germline V gene supplies CDR1 MNHNS and CDR2 SASEGT. The CDR3 starts with the cysteine, ends with the phenylalanine, and has 18 residues. CDR3 DNA is the only sequence kept; it has 54 bases, read in frame from the first base.